Below are 29 T cell receptor beta chains sequenced from a single sample in a study of blood T cell repertoires in COVID-19 (TCRdb year 2020). To prepare the library, the immunoSEQ multiplex PCR assay was applied. TCRdb holds this immuneACCESS table with in-frame rearrangements only. Some clones are missing; in checked studies, unresolved V genes explain under half, and the rest has no known cause. The sample table shows about 670,000 clones, and about 87% are seen once. Approximately 0.25% of the sample comes from the top ten. Input material: peripheral blood. These receptors were taken from a woman under 30 with acute or convalescent COVID-19.

This chain joins TRBV6-5 and TRBJ1-2, with a weak D call TRBD1 (6 bases). The CDR3 totals 15 residues. The V end was cut by 0 bases, the J end by 4 bases, with 12 bases between. Germline lookup yields CDR1 MNHEY and CDR2 SVGAGI. In DNA, the CDR3 is TGTGCCAGCAGTTACTCCGCGACAGGACCCTATGGCTACACCTTC. Translated, it gives CASSYSATGPYGYTF.

In its sample, this clone was seen a few times. The genes are TRBV4-3 and TRBJ1-6; 7 bases align to TRBD1. The CDR3 extends over 15 amino acids. The V and J ends lost 0 bases and 16 bases, in that order; junction bases with no gene match: 12. Germline V gives CDR1 LGHNA, CDR2 YSLEER. The CDR3, as DNA: TGCGCCAGCAGCCAAGATCTGCAGGGGGTAGGCCGTCTCCACTTT. Its protein product is CASSQDLQGVGRLHF.

V gene TRBV30 combines with J gene TRBJ1-2, with a weak D call TRBD1 (5 bases). Germline V gene data show CDR1 as GTSNPN and CDR2 as SVGIG (reference sequence). Trimming removed 8 bases at V and 6 bases at J, with 13 bases between. This CDR3 is 11 amino acids long. CDR3 DNA sequence: TGTGCCGGAGAACAGGCGGATGGCTACACCTTC. Translation gives CAGEQADGYTF.

The chain is built from TRBV24-1 and TRBJ1-2; perhaps TRBD1 as D (5 bases). Looked up from germline, CDR1 is KGHDR and CDR2 is SFDVKD. Trimming shortened V by 5 bases and J by 8 bases, and 20 bases separated the two germline ends. This CDR3 has 15 residues. Here the CDR3 DNA reads TGTGCCACCAGTGCTGGGGTAGGCAGGGTCGAGGGCTACACCTTC. Translation gives CATSAGVGRVEGYTF.

The chain carries TRBV5-1 and TRBJ2-3; D perhaps matches TRBD2 (5 bases). CDR3 length: 15 residues. The V and J ends lost 3 bases and 0 bases respectively, with 11 bases between them. Germline V CDR1 and CDR2: SGHRS, YFSETQ. The CDR3 DNA reads as TGCGCCAGCAGCTCGTTGAGGGCCAGCACAGATACGCAGTATTTT. This encodes CASSSLRASTDTQYF.

This chain links TRBV7-2 with TRBJ2-1; 12 nucleotides align to TRBD2. CDR1 and CDR2 from the germline V gene are SGHTA and FQGNSA. V lost 5 bases, J lost 9 bases, and 11 bases stayed unmatched. This CDR3 is 16 amino acids long. CDR3 sequence (DNA): TGTGCCAGCAGCCCCTTCCTAGCGGGGGGGCCTGGTGAGCAGTTCTTC. This translates into CASSPFLAGGPGEQFF.

The chain links TRBV7-9 to TRBJ2-3; 8 nucleotides align to TRBD2. V dropped 5 bases and J dropped 2; count of bases not matched to a gene: 12. Germline lookup yields CDR1 SEHNR and CDR2 FQNEAQ (reference sequence). The CDR3 totals 17 residues. CDR3 nucleotide sequence: TGTGCCAGCAGCGTCCTAAGCGGGGGCCGGCCCACAGATACGCAGTATTTT. Its protein is CASSVLSGGRPTDTQYF. The whole variable domain, filled in from reference TRBV7-9 and TRBJ2-3, reads DTGVSQNPRHKITKRGQNVTFRCDPISEHNRLYWYRQTLGQGPEFLTYFQNEAQLEKSRLLSDRFSAERPKGSFSTLEIQRTEQGDSAMYLCASSVLSGGRPTDTQYFGPGTRLTVL.

To note about this clone: Relative to the germline gene, one junction end is altered; a read error may explain this. Other DNA sequences in this sample translate to the same CDR3. The chain is built from TRBV12-3 or TRBV12-4 and TRBJ1-2; D remains unclear. This CDR3 has 12 residues. CDR3 DNA sequence: TGTGCCAGCAGCTTAGACTCCTATGGCTACACCTTC. Protein product: CASSLDSYGYTF.

The chain combines TRBV27 with TRBJ1-2; 7 nucleotides align to TRBD1. This CDR3 comprises 14 residues. Germline assignment: CDR1 MNHEY and CDR2 SMNVEV (reference sequence). The trim removed 5 bases at V and 3 bases at J, leaving 6 bases unmatched. CDR3 in amino acids: CASSLNRGDYGYTF. CDR3 nucleotides: TGTGCCAGCAGTCTCAACAGGGGCGACTATGGCTACACCTTC.

Only one count was recorded for this clone. The V call is TRBV4-3, the J call TRBJ1-4; 10 positions agree with TRBD1. The ends lost 5 bases at V and 6 bases at J; junction bases unmatched: 6. The CDR3 is made up of 15 amino acids. The germline gives CDR1 LGHNA, CDR2 YSLEER. The CDR3 loop is CASSSYGTGDEKLFF. CDR3 DNA sequence: TGCGCCAGCAGCTCCTACGGGACAGGGGATGAAAAACTGTTTTTT.

The genes are TRBV19 and TRBJ1-2, with D possibly matching TRBD1 (5 bases). V was trimmed by 6 bases and J by 5 bases, leaving 7 bases between them. The CDR3 runs 11 residues. CDR1 LNHDA and CDR2 SQIVND come from the germline V gene (reference sequence). The CDR3, as DNA: TGTGCCAGTAGAGGGGAATATGGCTACACCTTC. Its protein is CASRGEYGYTF.

This chain connects TRBV12-5 to TRBJ1-2; D is possibly TRBD1 (6 bases). CDR3 size: 12 residues. Per germline, CDR1 LGHNT and CDR2 FRNRAP. Trimming took 4 bases from V and 6 from J, leaving 9 bases between them. Here the CDR3 reads CASGYSGDGYTF. The CDR3 region has the DNA TGTGCTAGTGGTTACTCAGGGGATGGCTACACCTTC.

CDR3 protein: CASSVEAATNYGYTF. The CDR3 DNA sequence: TGTGCCAGCAGCGTAGAGGCGGCAACTAACTATGGCTACACCTTC. V and J are TRBV9 and TRBJ1-2, with D unresolved. The CDR3 extends over 15 amino acids. V was shortened by 0 bases and J by 0 bases, with 9 bases between the two germline ends. Germline CDR1 reads SGDLS; CDR2 reads YYNGEE.

DNA of the CDR3: TGTGCCAGCCAGGGGGACAGATTACCTTATAGCAATCAGCCCCAGCATTTT. This sequence encodes CASQGDRLPYSNQPQHF. V usage is TRBV28 and J usage is TRBJ1-5, with TRBD1 matching 7 bases. CDR1 MDHEN and CDR2 SYDVKM come from the germline V gene. This CDR3 has 17 residues. V lost 8 bases, J lost 0 bases, and 13 bases stayed unmatched.

The CDR3, as DNA: TGTGCCAGCAGCCAACCCGGAGGTGGGGGGGGCTACACCTTC. Translated, it gives CASSQPGGGGGYTF. The rearrangement joins TRBV3-1 (or the pseudogene TRBV3-2) to TRBJ1-2; tentatively, D is TRBD1 (5 bases). The CDR3 is 14 amino acids. Germline V gene lookup returns CDR1 LGHDT and CDR2 YNNKEL (reference sequence). Trimming removed 2 bases at V and 8 bases at J, with 15 bases between.

The chain combines TRBV6-4 with TRBJ2-2; D remains unclear. In germline, CDR1 is MRHNA, CDR2 SNTAGT. The CDR3 contains 13 residues. V lost 2 bases, J lost 4 bases, and 5 bases lay in between. The CDR3 spells CASSDGPTGELFF. Written as DNA, the CDR3 is TGTGCCAGCAGTGACGGCCCCACCGGGGAGCTGTTTTTT.

The chain combines TRBV25-1 with TRBJ1-2; D not resolved. Trimming took off 0 bases at V and 4 bases at J, with 9 bases between the two ends. The CDR3 sequence is 14 residues long. The germline CDR1 and CDR2 sequences are MGHDK and SYGVNS. The CDR3 bases are TGTGCCAGCAGTGAATATGGGCTTACCTATGGCTACACCTTC. Protein: CASSEYGLTYGYTF.

J is TRBJ2-2 and V is TRBV5-1, with D tentatively TRBD1 (5 bases). The CDR3 is made up of 14 amino acids. Trimming removed 4 bases at V and 4 bases at J, with 11 bases between. Germline assignment: CDR1 SGHRS and CDR2 YFSETQ. CDR3 residues: CASSLNGATGELFF. The CDR3 DNA follows: TGCGCCAGCAGCCTAAATGGGGCCACCGGGGAGCTGTTTTTT.

The rearrangement links TRBV18 to TRBJ2-1; 7 positions match TRBD1. The CDR3 loop spans 15 amino acids. V was pared by 1 base and J by 5 bases, with 5 bases of the junction left unmatched. Germline CDR1 reads KGHSH; CDR2 reads LQKENI. The CDR3: CASSPLGQGDNEQFF. The CDR3 nucleotides are TGTGCCAGCTCACCACTCGGGCAGGGGGACAATGAGCAGTTCTTC.

The chain is built from TRBV3-1 (or the pseudogene TRBV3-2) and TRBJ1-1; 10 nucleotides match TRBD1. After removal of 5 bases from V and 4 bases from J, the junction contained 4 bases not matched to a gene. This CDR3 is 14 amino acids long. From germline, CDR1 is LGHDT and CDR2 YNNKEL (reference sequence). DNA of the CDR3: TGTGCCAGCAGCTATGACAGGGGGCCCACTGAAGCTTTCTTT. Translated: CASSYDRGPTEAFF.

This chain uses TRBV5-1 with TRBJ1-2; 7 bases align to TRBD1. V was pared by 2 bases and J by 1 base, with 8 bases of the junction left unmatched. This CDR3 is built from 16 residues. Germline V CDR1 and CDR2: SGHRS, YFSETQ. The CDR3 DNA is TGCGCCAGCAGCTTTTCTCAGGGGGGCTATAACTATGGCTACACCTTC. Residues: CASSFSQGGYNYGYTF.

The chain recombines TRBV7-9 with TRBJ1-2, with no clear D. Germline loops: CDR1 SEHNR, CDR2 FQNEAQ (reference sequence). V gave up 1 base and J gave up 6 bases, with 15 bases separating them. The CDR3 totals 15 residues. CDR3 nucleotide sequence: TGTGCCAGCAGCTTAGGGAGAACTATGTTAGATGGCTACACCTTC. It yields the protein CASSLGRTMLDGYTF.

The chain joins TRBV6-1 to TRBJ2-5, with D possibly TRBD2 on 5 matching bases. CDR3 length: 11 residues. The V gene lost 3 bases and the J gene lost 8 bases, with 7 bases spanning the gap. Germline V gives CDR1 MNHNS, CDR2 SASEGT. This chain's CDR3 is CASSDGSTQYF. Written as DNA, the CDR3 is TGTGCCAGCAGTGATGGGAGTACCCAGTACTTC.

The chain recombines TRBV7-9 with TRBJ2-5; D may be TRBD2 (7 bases). This CDR3 is 16 amino acids long. The germline CDR1 and CDR2 sequences are SEHNR and FQNEAQ (reference sequence). V shed 3 bases and J shed 2 bases, with 16 bases lying between them. The CDR3, as DNA: TGTGCCAGCAGCTTCTGGGCGGGGGCGCCTCAAGAGACCCAGTACTTC. Translated: CASSFWAGAPQETQYF.

The chain joins TRBV6-8 to TRBJ1-2; D unresolved. The CDR3 consists of 12 residues. From germline, CDR1 is MNHGY and CDR2 SAAAGT. The ends were cut back, 4 bases at V and 8 bases at J, with 11 bases in the middle. The CDR3 here is CASSSPTGGYTF. CDR3 DNA sequence: TGTGCCAGCAGTTCACCGACGGGGGGCTACACCTTC.

DNA for the CDR3: TGTGCCAGCAGCCTAAACAGGGCCATCGTCTACAATGAGCAGTTCTTC. This translates into CASSLNRAIVYNEQFF. The gene calls are TRBV3-1 (or the pseudogene TRBV3-2) and TRBJ2-1, with D possibly matching TRBD1 (6 bases). The germline V gene has CDR1 LGHDT and CDR2 YNNKEL (reference sequence). The CDR3 has 16 amino acids. The germline V and J ends were trimmed by 4 bases and 3 bases, with 16 bases remaining between them.

V gene TRBV5-1 combines with J gene TRBJ2-5; 12 bases are a match to TRBD1. The J segment lost 5 bases and the V segment lost 4 bases, leaving 6 bases of the junction unmatched. The CDR3 totals 15 residues. The germline gives CDR1 SGHRS, CDR2 YFSETQ. CDR3 nucleotide sequence: TGCGCCAGCAGCGGCCGGGACAGGGGGCCCGAGACCCAGTACTTC. The encoded protein is CASSGRDRGPETQYF.

The CDR3 reads CASSRLGGAGYEQYF. CDR3 DNA sequence: TGTGCCAGCAGCCGCCTTGGGGGGGCCGGATACGAGCAGTACTTC. The chain links TRBV3-1 (or the pseudogene TRBV3-2) to TRBJ2-7, with D perhaps TRBD2 (7 bases). In germline, CDR1 is LGHDT, CDR2 YNNKEL (reference sequence). Trimming stripped 4 bases from V and 4 bases from J, with 17 bases between. This CDR3 comprises 15 residues.

The V and J genes are TRBV2 and TRBJ2-1; a weak D match, TRBD1 (6 bases). The length of the CDR3 is 15 residues. V was pared by 6 bases and J by 5 bases, with 17 bases between. Germline V CDR1 and CDR2: SNHLY, FYNNEI. This CDR3 is CASSNPGQIDNEQFF. The DNA for the CDR3 is TGTGCCAGCAGCAACCCCGGACAGATAGACAATGAGCAGTTCTTC. The complete variable domain, with remaining parts taken from reference TRBV2 and TRBJ2-1, reads EPEVTQTPSHQVTQMGQEVILRCVPISNHLYFYWYRQILGQKVEFLVSFYNNEISEKSEIFDDQFSVERPDGSNFTLKIRSTKLEDSAMYFCASSNPGQIDNEQFFGPGTRLTVL.